This T cell receptor beta chain appears in the sequencing data of a study of blood T cell repertoires in COVID-19. Study background: Specimens from acute and convalescent COVID-19 originated in the United States, Italy and Spain. The cDNA or gDNA used as material had been derived from T cells, B-cell-depleted T cells, or PBMCs.

Authors' data handling: How many nucleated cells were present was estimated from reference gene primer amplification. Data came from immunoSEQ multiplex PCR; TCRdb stores just in-frame clones and leaves some out. V and J calls and clone size follow that table, whereas D and trimming were derived from the DNA. The sample has about 250,000 clones, around four fifths seen once. The CDR3 loop spans 12 amino acids. After removal of 10 bases from V and 7 bases from J, the junction contained 5 bases not matched to a gene. The germline gives CDR1 MDHEN, CDR2 SYDVKM. The sequencing input was peripheral blood. The J gene is TRBJ1-4, the V gene TRBV28; 8 bases are a match to TRBD1. This receptor was obtained from an older man with acute or convalescent COVID-19. CDR3 sequence reads: CAIQGAREKLFF. Here the CDR3 DNA reads TGTGCCATCCAGGGGGCGCGTGAAAAACTGTTTTTT.